This note documents a single TCR beta chain sequence. This record comes from a study of technical replicates of blood from several donors. V shed 3 bases and J shed 6 bases, with 15 bases lying between them. Germline CDR1 reads LNHDA; CDR2 reads SQIVND (reference sequence). CDR3 length: 14 residues. The protocol was immunoSEQ multiplex PCR, while the TCRdb copy is restricted to in-frame clones and leaves out a portion. Counted here are under 75,000 clones, 80% to 95% occurring once; the ten biggest clones make up around 4%. The receptor comes from a human donor in good health. Some clones in this sample may be carry-over from other donors' samples. Sequenced sample: PBMCs. This rearrangement joins TRBV19 to TRBJ2-7, with D perhaps TRBD2 (6 bases). CDR3 protein: CASSIGGVAGEQYF. As DNA, the CDR3 is TGTGCCAGTAGTATTGGCGGGGTGGCGGGCGAGCAGTACTTC.